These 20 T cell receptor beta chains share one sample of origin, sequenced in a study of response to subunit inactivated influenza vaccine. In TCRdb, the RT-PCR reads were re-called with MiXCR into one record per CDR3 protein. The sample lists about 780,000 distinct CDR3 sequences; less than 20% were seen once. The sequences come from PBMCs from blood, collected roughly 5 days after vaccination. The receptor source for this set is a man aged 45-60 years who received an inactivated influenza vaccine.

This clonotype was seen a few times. CDR3: CASSLLKGAGKYEQYF. The CDR3 region has the DNA TGTGCCAGCAGTTTATTAAAGGGGGCAGGAAAGTACGAGCAGTACTTC. V usage is TRBV27 and J usage is TRBJ2-7; 7 bases align to TRBD1. CDR3 length equals 16 residues. Per the germline V gene, CDR1 is MNHEY and CDR2 is SMNVEV (reference sequence). J lost 4 bases, V lost 1 base, and 10 bases had no gene match.

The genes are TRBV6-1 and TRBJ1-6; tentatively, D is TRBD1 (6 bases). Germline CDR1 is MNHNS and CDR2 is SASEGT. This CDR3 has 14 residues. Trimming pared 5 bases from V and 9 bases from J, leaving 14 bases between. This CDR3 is CASSSRGEGSPLHF. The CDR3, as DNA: TGTGCCAGCAGTAGCAGGGGAGAGGGTTCACCCCTCCACTTT.

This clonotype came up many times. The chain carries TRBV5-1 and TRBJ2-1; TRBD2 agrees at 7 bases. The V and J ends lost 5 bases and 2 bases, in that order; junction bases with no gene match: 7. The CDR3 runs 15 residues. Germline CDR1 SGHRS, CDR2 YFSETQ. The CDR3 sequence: CASRPELATYNEQFF. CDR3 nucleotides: TGCGCCAGCAGGCCGGAACTAGCGACCTACAATGAGCAGTTCTTC.

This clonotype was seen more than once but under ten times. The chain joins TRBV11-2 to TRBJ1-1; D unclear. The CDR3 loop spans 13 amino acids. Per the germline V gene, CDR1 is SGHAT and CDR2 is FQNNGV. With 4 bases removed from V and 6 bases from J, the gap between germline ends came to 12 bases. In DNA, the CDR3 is TGTGCCAGCAGCTCCGTCTCTCGGGCTGAAGCTTTCTTT. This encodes CASSSVSRAEAFF.

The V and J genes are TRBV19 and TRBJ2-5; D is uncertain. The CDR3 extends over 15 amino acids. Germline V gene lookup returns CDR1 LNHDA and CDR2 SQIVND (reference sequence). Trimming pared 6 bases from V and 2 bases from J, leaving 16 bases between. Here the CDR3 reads CASSRSGGKQETQYF. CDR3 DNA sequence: TGTGCCAGTAGCCGCTCAGGTGGGAAACAAGAGACCCAGTACTTC.

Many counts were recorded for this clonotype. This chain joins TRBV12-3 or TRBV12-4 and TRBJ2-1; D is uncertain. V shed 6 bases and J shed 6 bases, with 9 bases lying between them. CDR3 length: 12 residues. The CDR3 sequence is CASSSSGNEQFF. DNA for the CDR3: TGTGCCAGCAGCTCTAGTGGCAATGAGCAGTTCTTC.

CDR3 in amino acids: CASSQGGGRQGTDTQYF. Here the CDR3 DNA reads TGCGCCAGCAGCCAAGGGGGGGGGAGACAGGGGACAGATACGCAGTATTTT. The gene calls are TRBV4-3 and TRBJ2-3, with D tentatively TRBD1 (8 bases). Germline V gives CDR1 LGHNA, CDR2 YSLEER. V lost 1 base to trimming and J lost 3 bases, with 17 bases between them. The CDR3 loop spans 17 amino acids.

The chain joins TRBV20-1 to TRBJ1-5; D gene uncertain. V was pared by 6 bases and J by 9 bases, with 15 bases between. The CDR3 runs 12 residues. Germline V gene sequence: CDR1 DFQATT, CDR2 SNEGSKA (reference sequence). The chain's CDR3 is CSASPPGMPQHF. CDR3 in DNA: TGCAGTGCCAGCCCCCCTGGGATGCCCCAGCATTTT.

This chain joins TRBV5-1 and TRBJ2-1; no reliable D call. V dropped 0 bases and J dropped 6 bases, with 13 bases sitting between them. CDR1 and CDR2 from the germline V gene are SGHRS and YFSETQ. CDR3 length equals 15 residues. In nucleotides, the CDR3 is TGCGCCAGCAGCTTGGGGCAGGTAGAGATCAATGAGCAGTTCTTC. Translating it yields CASSLGQVEINEQFF.

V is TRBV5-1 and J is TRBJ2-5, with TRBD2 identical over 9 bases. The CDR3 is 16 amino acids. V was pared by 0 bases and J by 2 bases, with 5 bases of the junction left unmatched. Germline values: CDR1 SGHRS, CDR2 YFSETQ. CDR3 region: CASSLGVAGAQETQYF. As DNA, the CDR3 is TGCGCCAGCAGCTTGGGGGTAGCGGGGGCGCAAGAGACCCAGTACTTC.

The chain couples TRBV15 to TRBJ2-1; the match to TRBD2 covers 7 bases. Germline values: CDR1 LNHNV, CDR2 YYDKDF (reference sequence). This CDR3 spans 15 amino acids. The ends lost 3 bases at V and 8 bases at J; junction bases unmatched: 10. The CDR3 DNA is TGTGCCACCAGCAGGTACGGGGGGAGCGGAGATGAGCAGTTCTTC. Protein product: CATSRYGGSGDEQFF. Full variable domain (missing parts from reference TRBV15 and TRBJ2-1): DAMVIQNPRYQVTQFGKPVTLSCSQTLNHNVMYWYQQKSSQAPKLLFHYYDKDFNNEADTPDNFQSRRPNTSFCFLDIRSPGLGDTAMYLCATSRYGGSGDEQFFGPGTRLTVL.

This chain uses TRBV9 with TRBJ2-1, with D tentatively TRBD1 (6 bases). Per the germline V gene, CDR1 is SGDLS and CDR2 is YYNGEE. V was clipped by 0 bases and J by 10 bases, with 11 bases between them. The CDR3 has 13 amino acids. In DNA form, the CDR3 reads TGTGCCAGCAGCGTAGGGGACATCGGGGAGCAGTTCTTC. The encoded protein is CASSVGDIGEQFF. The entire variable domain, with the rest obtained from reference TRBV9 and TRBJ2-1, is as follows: DSGVTQTPKHLITATGQRVTLRCSPRSGDLSVYWYQQSLDQGLQFLIQYYNGEERAKGNILERFSAQQFPDLHSELNLSSLELGDSALYFCASSVGDIGEQFFGPGTRLTVL.

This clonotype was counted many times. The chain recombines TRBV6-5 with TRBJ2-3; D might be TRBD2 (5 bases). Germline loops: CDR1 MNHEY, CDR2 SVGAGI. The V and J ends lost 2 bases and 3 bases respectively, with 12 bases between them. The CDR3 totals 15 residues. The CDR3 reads CASSYVGGGTDTQYF. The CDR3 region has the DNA TGTGCCAGCAGTTACGTAGGAGGAGGAACAGATACGCAGTATTTT.

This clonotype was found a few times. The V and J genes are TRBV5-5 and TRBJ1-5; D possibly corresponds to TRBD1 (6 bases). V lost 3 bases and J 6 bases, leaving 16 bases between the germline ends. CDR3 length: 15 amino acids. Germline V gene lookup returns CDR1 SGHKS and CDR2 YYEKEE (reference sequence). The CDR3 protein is CASSWGHGEGQPQHF. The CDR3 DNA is TGTGCCAGCAGCTGGGGACACGGGGAGGGTCAGCCCCAGCATTTT.

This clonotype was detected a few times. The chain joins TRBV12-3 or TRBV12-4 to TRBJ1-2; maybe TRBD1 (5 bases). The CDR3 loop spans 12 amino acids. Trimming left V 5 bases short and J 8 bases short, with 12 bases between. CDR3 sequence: CASSPSQGGYTF. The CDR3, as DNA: TGTGCCAGCAGTCCGAGCCAGGGCGGCTACACCTTC.

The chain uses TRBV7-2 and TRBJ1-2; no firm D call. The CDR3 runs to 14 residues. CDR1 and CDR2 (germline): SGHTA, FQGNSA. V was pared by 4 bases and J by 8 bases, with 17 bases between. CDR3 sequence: CASSSIPRAGGYTF. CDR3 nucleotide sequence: TGTGCCAGCAGCTCTATCCCGAGGGCAGGCGGCTACACCTTC.

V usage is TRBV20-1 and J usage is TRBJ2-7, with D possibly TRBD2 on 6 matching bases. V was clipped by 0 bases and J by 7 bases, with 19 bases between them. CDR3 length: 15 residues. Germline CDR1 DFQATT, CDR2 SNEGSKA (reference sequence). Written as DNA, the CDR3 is TGCAGTGCTAGAGATTCTCAGAGGAGGGTAGGAGAGCAGTACTTC. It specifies CSARDSQRRVGEQYF.

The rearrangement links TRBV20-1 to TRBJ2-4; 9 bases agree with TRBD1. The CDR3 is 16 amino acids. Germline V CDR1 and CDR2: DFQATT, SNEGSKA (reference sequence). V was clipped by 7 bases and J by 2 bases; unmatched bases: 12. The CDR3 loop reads CSVPFVDRGTKNIQYF. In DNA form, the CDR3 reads TGCAGTGTTCCATTTGTGGACAGGGGTACCAAAAACATTCAGTACTTC.

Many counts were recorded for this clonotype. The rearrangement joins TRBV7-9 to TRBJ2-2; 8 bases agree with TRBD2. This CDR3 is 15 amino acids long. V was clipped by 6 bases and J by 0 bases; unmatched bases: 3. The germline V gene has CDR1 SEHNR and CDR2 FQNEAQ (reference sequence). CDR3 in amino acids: CASSLGLANTGELFF. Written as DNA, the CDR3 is TGTGCCAGCAGTTTGGGACTAGCGAACACCGGGGAGCTGTTTTTT.

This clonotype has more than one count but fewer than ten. CDR3 bases: TGTGCCAGCAGGAACTATGGCTACACCTTC. The encoded protein is CASRNYGYTF. V is TRBV2 and J is TRBJ1-2; the D is unclear. The CDR3 is 10 amino acids. The germline CDR1 and CDR2 sequences are SNHLY and FYNNEI. Trimming removed 6 bases from V and 2 bases from J, with 1 base in between.